This entry lists 29 T cell receptor beta chains sequenced from one sample in a study of blood T cell repertoires in COVID-19. Generated by immunoSEQ multiplex PCR, the TCRdb table keeps only in-frame clones and is missing some. The table shows about 59,000 clones, with 81% occurring only once. Sequenced material: peripheral blood. The receptors come from a man aged 60 to 69 with COVID-19, enrolled during active disease.

DNA of the CDR3: TGTGCCAGCAGCTCCGGGTCCCGGGAGACCCAGTACTTC. It codes for CASSSGSRETQYF. The chain combines TRBV7-3 with TRBJ2-5; D not resolved. Germline V gene sequence: CDR1 SGHTA, CDR2 FQGTGA. V shed 4 bases and J shed 5 bases, with 11 bases lying between them. This CDR3 comprises 13 residues.

The genes are TRBV27 and TRBJ2-3, with 13 bases fitting TRBD2. CDR3 length equals 17 residues. The V and J ends lost 3 bases and 6 bases, in that order; junction bases with no gene match: 9. Germline V gene lookup returns CDR1 MNHEY and CDR2 SMNVEV (reference sequence). The CDR3 reads CASSLLRTSGRPDTQYF. The CDR3 DNA reads TGTGCCAGCAGTTTGCTCCGGACTAGCGGGAGACCCGATACGCAGTATTTT.

The genes are TRBV3-1 (or the pseudogene TRBV3-2) and TRBJ2-7, with 12 bases fitting TRBD2. The CDR3 totals 15 residues. With V trimmed by 3 bases and J by 4 bases, 4 bases remained unmatched. Germline V CDR1 and CDR2: LGHDT, YNNKEL (reference sequence). CDR3 region: CASSHRLAGDYEQYF. In DNA, the CDR3 is TGTGCCAGCAGCCACCGACTAGCGGGGGATTACGAGCAGTACTTC.

This sequence joins TRBV5-1 and TRBJ1-1, with 7 bases that match TRBD1. The germline gives CDR1 SGHRS, CDR2 YFSETQ. CDR3 length equals 13 residues. Germline trimming cut 3 bases from V and 3 bases from J; bases unmatched to any gene: 2. In nucleotides, the CDR3 is TGCGCCAGCAGCTACCAGGGGGACACTGAAGCTTTCTTT. Protein: CASSYQGDTEAFF. Full variable domain (remainder filled in from reference TRBV5-1 and TRBJ1-1): KAGVTQTPRYLIKTRGQQVTLSCSPISGHRSVSWYQQTPGQGLQFLFEYFSETQRNKGNFPGRFSGRQFSNSRSEMNVSTLELGDSALYLCASSYQGDTEAFFGQGTRLTVV.

The chain uses TRBV12-3 or TRBV12-4 and TRBJ1-2; TRBD1 aligns across 10 bases. Unmatched junction bases numbered 3, after V lost 7 bases and J lost 7 bases. The CDR3 extends over 12 amino acids. CDR3 nucleotide sequence: TGTGCCAGCAAGACAGGGGGCGGTGGCTACACCTTC. Translation: CASKTGGGGYTF.

The gene calls are TRBV6-5 and TRBJ1-3; TRBD1 matches at 8 bases. V shed 5 bases, J shed 1 base, and the junction held 4 bases outside the gene matches. Germline values: CDR1 MNHEY, CDR2 SVGAGI. The CDR3 has 15 amino acids. CDR3: CASSPRTGSGNTIYF. The CDR3 nucleotides read TGTGCCAGCAGTCCTAGGACAGGGTCTGGAAACACCATATATTTT.

This chain connects TRBV5-8 to TRBJ1-4, with 7 bases that match TRBD1. The length of the CDR3 is 14 residues. CDR1 is SGHTS and CDR2 is YDEGEE in the germline V gene. The trim removed 4 bases at V and 7 bases at J, leaving 7 bases unmatched. CDR3 in amino acids: CASSTRGLTEKLFF. The DNA of the CDR3 is TGTGCCAGCAGCACAAGGGGGCTTACTGAAAAACTGTTTTTT.

This chain uses TRBV7-2 with TRBJ2-6; D gene ambiguous. Germline CDR1 and CDR2: SGHTA and FQGNSA. This CDR3 is built from 14 residues. Trimming left V 2 bases short and J 13 bases short, with 15 bases between. The CDR3 loop reads CASSLSHAVSVLTF. As DNA, the CDR3 is TGTGCCAGCAGCTTAAGCCATGCGGTGTCAGTCCTGACTTTC.

The chain couples TRBV11-2 to TRBJ1-4; weak D call: TRBD1 (5 bases). V was cut by 5 bases and J by 5 bases, with 15 bases left in between. CDR3 length equals 15 residues. Per germline, CDR1 SGHAT and CDR2 FQNNGV. The CDR3 DNA follows: TGTGCCAGCAGCGACAGCCGGGCCCCAAATGAAAAACTGTTTTTT. This translates into CASSDSRAPNEKLFF.

The gene calls are TRBV5-4 and TRBJ2-2; 7 nucleotides line up with TRBD2. Losses at the gene ends were 0 bases for V and 6 bases for J; bases not matched to a gene: 5. The CDR3 spans 15 residues. Germline V gives CDR1 SGHNT, CDR2 YYREEE (reference sequence). CDR3 nucleotide sequence: TGTGCCAGCAGCTTGGAAGGGGAGGGACCCGGGGAGCTGTTTTTT. It specifies CASSLEGEGPGELFF.

The chain carries TRBV7-8 and TRBJ2-7, with 10 bases matching TRBD1. The CDR3 runs 14 residues. V gave up 4 bases and J gave up 3 bases; unmatched junction bases: 3. The germline gives CDR1 SGHVS, CDR2 FQNEAQ. The CDR3 region has the DNA TGTGCCAGCAGCTGGGGGACAGGGGTCTACGAGCAGTACTTC. Protein sequence: CASSWGTGVYEQYF.

The V call is TRBV24-1, the J call TRBJ2-7; D gene uncertain. The length of the CDR3 is 15 residues. The V end lost 3 bases, the J end lost 2 bases, and 13 bases lay between the germline ends. Per the germline V gene, CDR1 is KGHDR and CDR2 is SFDVKD. As DNA, the CDR3 is TGTGCCACCAGTGATCCAAGAGACAAGACCTACGAGCAGTACTTC. It encodes CATSDPRDKTYEQYF.

The V and J genes are TRBV7-9 and TRBJ1-5; D not resolved. The V end was cut by 2 bases, the J end by 8 bases, with 13 bases between. Germline V lookup: CDR1 SEHNR, CDR2 FQNEAQ (reference sequence). The CDR3 sequence is 14 residues long. The CDR3 is CASSLSATSEPQHF. CDR3 bases: TGTGCCAGCAGCTTAAGTGCCACGTCGGAGCCCCAGCATTTT.

This clone has more than one count but fewer than ten. The rearrangement joins TRBV5-1 to TRBJ2-2; TRBD2 aligns across 10 bases. Germline values: CDR1 SGHRS, CDR2 YFSETQ. V was clipped by 4 bases and J by 4 bases; unmatched bases: 7. There are 16 residues in the CDR3. The CDR3 is CASSILAGAGTGELFF. The CDR3 DNA follows: TGCGCCAGCAGCATCCTAGCGGGAGCGGGCACCGGGGAGCTGTTTTTT.

The chain has TRBV15 and TRBJ2-1; TRBD2 is a possible D gene (7 bases). V lost 1 base to trimming and J lost 1 base, with 23 bases between them. Germline V gene sequence: CDR1 LNHNV, CDR2 YYDKDF (reference sequence). This CDR3 spans 20 amino acids. DNA for the CDR3: TGTGCCACCAGCAGAGCGAGGGATTCCATCGGGGGGCCTTCCTACAATGAGCAGTTCTTC. Protein: CATSRARDSIGGPSYNEQFF.

This clone was recorded only once. The rearrangement joins TRBV6-5 to TRBJ1-5; D might be TRBD1 (6 bases). Trimming pared 4 bases from V and 3 bases from J, leaving 10 bases between. Looked up from germline, CDR1 is MNHEY and CDR2 is SVGAGI. This CDR3 has 14 residues. The CDR3 DNA reads as TGTGCCAGCAGTTTAACAGGGAACAATCAGCCCCAGCATTTT. Translating gives CASSLTGNNQPQHF.

To note about this clone: Mismatch with germline at one junction end may stem from a read error. The V call is TRBV7-7, the J call TRBJ2-3; 10 bases line up with TRBD2. The CDR3 totals 18 residues. Germline CDR1 and CDR2: SSHAT and FNYEAQ (reference sequence). The CDR3 reads CASSPRALAGVHPDTQYF. DNA for the CDR3: TGTGCTAGCAGCCCCAGGGCCCTAGCGGGGGTACATCCAGATACGCAGTATTTT.

This clone was seen a few times. CDR3 in DNA: TGTGCCAGCAGCTCGGTACAGGGGGCGAAGTTTCGGTTGAACACTGAAGCTTTCTTT. Its protein product is CASSSVQGAKFRLNTEAFF. The rearrangement links TRBV11-2 to TRBJ1-1, with 9 bases identical to TRBD1. The CDR3 length is 19 residues. From germline, CDR1 is SGHAT and CDR2 FQNNGV. The trim removed 4 bases at V and 0 bases at J, leaving 15 bases unmatched. The variable domain in full, with the rest retrieved from reference TRBV11-2 and TRBJ1-1, is EAGVAQSPRYKIIEKRQSVAFWCNPISGHATLYWYQQILGQGPKLLIQFQNNGVVDDSQLPKDRFSAERLKGVDSTLKIQPAKLEDSAVYLCASSSVQGAKFRLNTEAFFGQGTRLTVV.

V and J are TRBV7-2 and TRBJ2-5, with TRBD2 as a possible D gene (5 bases). The CDR3 spans 13 residues. V lost 5 bases to trimming and J lost 2 bases, with 9 bases between them. Germline CDR1 and CDR2: SGHTA and FQGNSA. CDR3 region: CASSLTRQETQYF. CDR3 nucleotide sequence: TGTGCCAGCAGCCTCACTAGGCAAGAGACCCAGTACTTC.

The chain is built from TRBV3-1 (or the pseudogene TRBV3-2) and TRBJ2-1; 7 nucleotides agree with TRBD2. V dropped 4 bases and J dropped 2; count of bases not matched to a gene: 5. The CDR3 spans 15 residues. Germline lookup yields CDR1 LGHDT and CDR2 YNNKEL (reference sequence). CDR3 in DNA: TGTGCCAGCAGCCCCCTGGGGAGGGCCTACAATGAGCAGTTCTTC. Its translation is CASSPLGRAYNEQFF.

The J gene is TRBJ2-2, the V gene TRBV5-1, with D possibly being TRBD2 (7 bases). The germline V gene has CDR1 SGHRS and CDR2 YFSETQ. This CDR3 has 17 residues. V lost 0 bases and J lost 4, with 16 bases in between. The CDR3 is CASSLVWGGRGTGELFF. CDR3 coding DNA: TGCGCCAGCAGCTTGGTCTGGGGGGGCCGTGGCACCGGGGAGCTGTTTTTT.

The chain links TRBV6-1 to TRBJ1-5, with D perhaps matching TRBD1 (6 bases). Looked up from germline, CDR1 is MNHNS and CDR2 is SASEGT. V was clipped by 0 bases and J by 7 bases, with 10 bases between them. The CDR3 runs to 14 residues. The CDR3 region has the DNA TGTGCCAGCAGTGAAGCACAGGGCAGACAGCCCCAGCATTTT. Its protein is CASSEAQGRQPQHF.

The chain recombines TRBV7-9 with TRBJ2-7, with 7 bases matching TRBD1. The CDR3 covers 12 residues. Germline values: CDR1 SEHNR, CDR2 FQNEAQ (reference sequence). V dropped 5 bases and J dropped 6; count of bases not matched to a gene: 4. In DNA form, the CDR3 reads TGTGCCAGCAGCCCCCGGGACAGCGAGCAGTACTTC. It specifies CASSPRDSEQYF. The entire variable domain, with the rest obtained from reference TRBV7-9 and TRBJ2-7, is as follows: DTGVSQNPRHKITKRGQNVTFRCDPISEHNRLYWYRQTLGQGPEFLTYFQNEAQLEKSRLLSDRFSAERPKGSFSTLEIQRTEQGDSAMYLCASSPRDSEQYFGPGTRLTVT.

V and J are TRBV5-1 and TRBJ1-6; a possible D gene is TRBD1 (6 bases). The V end lost 2 bases, the J end lost 10 bases, and 13 bases lay between the germline ends. Germline CDR1 is SGHRS and CDR2 is YFSETQ. The CDR3 runs 14 residues. This chain's CDR3 is CASSLNNRESPLHF. The CDR3 bases are TGCGCCAGCAGCTTAAATAACAGGGAATCACCCCTCCACTTT.

The chain uses TRBV6-5 and TRBJ1-5; D is unresolved. Per the germline V gene, CDR1 is MNHEY and CDR2 is SVGAGI. This CDR3 has 13 amino acids. Deletions cut 5 bases from V and 6 bases from J, with 11 bases between. The DNA for the CDR3 is TGTGCCAGCAGTCCCATGATGCGTCAGCCCCAGCATTTT. Its translation is CASSPMMRQPQHF.

The CDR3 bases are TGCGCCAGCAGCCCATCAGAGACGGGGGGGCGCAATGAGCAGTTCTTC. Translated: CASSPSETGGRNEQFF. The chain combines TRBV4-1 with TRBJ2-1; 8 nucleotides agree with TRBD2. The CDR3 consists of 16 residues. The germline gives CDR1 MGHRA, CDR2 YSYEKL. V shed 4 bases, J shed 6 bases, and the junction held 11 bases outside the gene matches.

The rearrangement joins TRBV11-3 to TRBJ1-6; D is ambiguous. The CDR3 loop spans 13 amino acids. Germline values: CDR1 SGHNT, CDR2 YENEEA. V dropped 1 base and J dropped 6 bases, with 4 bases sitting between them. The CDR3 spells CASSLGSNSPLHF. CDR3 DNA: TGTGCCAGCAGCTTAGGGAGTAATTCACCCCTCCACTTT. The whole variable domain, filled in from reference TRBV11-3 and TRBJ1-6, reads EAGVVQSPRYKIIEKKQPVAFWCNPISGHNTLYWYLQNLGQGPELLIRYENEEAVDDSQLPKDRFSAERLKGVDSTLKIQPAELGDSAVYLCASSLGSNSPLHFGNGTRLTVT.

The chain combines TRBV6-2 or TRBV6-3 with TRBJ2-7; 10 nucleotides align to TRBD1. CDR1 is MNHEY, CDR2 SVGEGT, per germline. The CDR3 runs 14 residues. V lost 5 bases and J lost 3; bases outside the gene matches: 4. Here the CDR3 DNA reads TGTGCCAGCAGTCGACAGGGGGCGGGCTACGAGCAGTACTTC. This translates into CASSRQGAGYEQYF.

This chain joins TRBV12-3 or TRBV12-4 and TRBJ1-6, with D tentatively TRBD1 (5 bases). Between the trimmed V and J ends, which lost 5 bases and 15 bases, there was a span of 14 bases. The CDR3 spans 12 residues. CDR3 sequence reads: CASSPQGVFLHF. CDR3 nucleotide sequence: TGTGCCAGCAGTCCCCAGGGTGTCTTCCTCCACTTT.